This T cell receptor beta chain comes out of a study of graft-versus-host responses after intestinal transplantation. Study at large: The transplants performed in recipients were multivisceral, liver-intestinal, or isolated intestinal. For 2 to 4 years after anti-thymocyte globulin induction, all recipients took tacrolimus and steroids. Study-wide results and caveats: Recipient bone marrow held GvH clones, some seen earlier in ileum or blood. Early HvG declines after transplant were associated with peak circulating GvH clone levels.

Trimming cost V 1 base and J 8 bases, with 11 bases left between them. The CDR3 totals 13 residues. Germline CDR1 is PRHDT and CDR2 is FYEKMQ (reference sequence). Sequenced by immunoSEQ multiplex PCR; TCRdb stores in-frame clones only, minus some. The data show tens of thousands of clones, about 89% seen once. A remark on this clone: The antigen remains unidentified.

The V and J genes are TRBV13 and TRBJ1-2; D not resolved. The sequencing used PBMCs, collected approximately 300 days after intestinal transplant. The TCR sequence derives from a human patient who received an intestinal transplant, so some T cells may come from the graft donor. CDR3 sequence reads: CASSLVGPMGYTF. Written as DNA, the CDR3 is TGTGCCAGCAGCTTAGTAGGACCAATGGGCTACACCTTC.